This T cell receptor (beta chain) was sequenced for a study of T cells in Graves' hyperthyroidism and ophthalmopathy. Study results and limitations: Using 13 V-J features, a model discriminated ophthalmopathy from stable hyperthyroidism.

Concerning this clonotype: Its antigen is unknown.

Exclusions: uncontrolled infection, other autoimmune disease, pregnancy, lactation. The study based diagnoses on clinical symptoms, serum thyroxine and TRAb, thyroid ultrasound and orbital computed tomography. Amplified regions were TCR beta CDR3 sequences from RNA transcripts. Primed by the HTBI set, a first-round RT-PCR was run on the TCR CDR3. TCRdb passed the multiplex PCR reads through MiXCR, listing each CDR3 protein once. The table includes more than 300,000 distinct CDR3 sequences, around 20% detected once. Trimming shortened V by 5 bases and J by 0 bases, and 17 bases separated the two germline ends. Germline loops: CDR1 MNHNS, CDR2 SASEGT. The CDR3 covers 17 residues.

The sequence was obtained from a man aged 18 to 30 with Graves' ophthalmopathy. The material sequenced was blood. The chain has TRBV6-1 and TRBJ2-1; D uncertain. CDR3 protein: CASSLQHSESSYNEQFF. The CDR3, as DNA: TGTGCCAGCAGTCTCCAACACAGCGAGAGCTCCTACAATGAGCAGTTCTTC.